This TCR beta chain was recorded in a study of T cell responses to AZD1222 COVID-19 vaccine. Sequencing was performed with immunoSEQ multiplex PCR; in TCRdb, only in-frame clones are kept and a portion is missing. The table shows approximately 82,000 clones, with 80% to 95% occurring only once. The sample in question was peripheral blood, obtained 28 days after the second AZD1222 dose. The receptor comes from an adult who received the AZD1222 COVID-19 vaccine.

CDR3 amino acids: CASSSQGFMNTEAFF. In DNA, the CDR3 is TGTGCCAGCTCATCACAGGGGTTCATGAACACTGAAGCTTTCTTT. This chain joins TRBV18 and TRBJ1-1, with 7 positions matching TRBD1. Unmatched junction bases numbered 6, after V lost 5 bases and J lost 0 bases. The CDR3 has 15 amino acids. CDR1 KGHSH and CDR2 LQKENI come from the germline V gene.